Sequencing of this TCR beta chain was carried out in a study of blood T cells in healthy people across ages. Study summary: Capture via template switching afforded approximately one barcoded beta molecule per two T cells. Study-level points and caveats: The unsorted PBMCs prevented any conclusive comparison of naive versus antigen-experienced cells. Correlation between TCR beta diversity and naive T cell percentage was strong.

This clonotype was found a few times. The antigen is undetermined. The germline gene is not matched at one end of the junction; a read error may be the cause. The authors ran a second PCR of about 6 to 11 cycles using a sample-barcoded 5' primer and a J-beta primer mix. TCRdb called the 5' RACE reads again in MiXCR, with one record for every CDR3 protein. Of some 890,000 distinct CDR3 sequences in the sample, around 29% were seen once. The sample also formed part of further work on T cells of mothers and their children.

This clonotype was sampled from a woman aged 40 to 50 in good health. The material sequenced was blood.

Here the CDR3 reads CVSSYNRDNEQFF. CDR3 nucleotides: TGTGTCAGCAGTTATAATCGGGACAATGAGCAGTTCTTC. The chain recombines TRBV6-2 or TRBV6-3 with TRBJ2-1; D unclear. This CDR3 has 13 amino acids. The germline V gene has CDR1 MNHEY and CDR2 SVGEGT.